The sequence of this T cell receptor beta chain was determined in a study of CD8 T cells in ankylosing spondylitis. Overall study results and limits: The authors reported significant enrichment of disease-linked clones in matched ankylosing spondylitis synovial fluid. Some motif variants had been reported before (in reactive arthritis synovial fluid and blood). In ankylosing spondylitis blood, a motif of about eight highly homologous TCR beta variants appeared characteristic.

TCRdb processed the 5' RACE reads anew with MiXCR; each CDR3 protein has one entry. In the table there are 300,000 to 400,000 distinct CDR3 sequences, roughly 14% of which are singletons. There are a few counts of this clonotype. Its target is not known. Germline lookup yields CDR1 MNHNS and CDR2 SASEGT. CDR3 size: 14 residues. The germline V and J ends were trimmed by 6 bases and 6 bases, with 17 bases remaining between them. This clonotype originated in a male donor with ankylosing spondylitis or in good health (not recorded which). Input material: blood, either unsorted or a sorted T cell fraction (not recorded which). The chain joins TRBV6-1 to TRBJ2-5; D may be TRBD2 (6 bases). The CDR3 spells CASRPGRERQTQYF. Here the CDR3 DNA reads TGTGCCAGCAGACCAGGCCGGGAGAGGCAGACCCAGTACTTC.